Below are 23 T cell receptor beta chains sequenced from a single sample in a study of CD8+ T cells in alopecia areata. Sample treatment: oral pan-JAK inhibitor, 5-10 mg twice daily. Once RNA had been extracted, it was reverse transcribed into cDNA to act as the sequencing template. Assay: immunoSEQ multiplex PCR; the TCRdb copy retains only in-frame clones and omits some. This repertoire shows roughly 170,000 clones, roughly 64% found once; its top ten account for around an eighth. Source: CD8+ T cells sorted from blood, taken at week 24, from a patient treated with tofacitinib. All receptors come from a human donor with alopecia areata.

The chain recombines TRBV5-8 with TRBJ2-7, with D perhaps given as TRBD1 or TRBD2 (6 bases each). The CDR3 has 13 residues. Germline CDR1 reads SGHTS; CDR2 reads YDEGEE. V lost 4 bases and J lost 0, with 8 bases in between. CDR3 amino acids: CASSEGGSYEQYF. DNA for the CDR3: TGTGCCAGCAGCGAGGGGGGCTCCTACGAGCAGTACTTC. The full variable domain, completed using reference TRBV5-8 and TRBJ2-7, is EAGVTQSPTHLIKTRGQQATLRCSPISGHTSVYWYQQALGLGLQFLLWYDEGEERNRGNFPPRFSGRQFPNYSSELNVNALELEDSALYLCASSEGGSYEQYFGPGTRLTVT.

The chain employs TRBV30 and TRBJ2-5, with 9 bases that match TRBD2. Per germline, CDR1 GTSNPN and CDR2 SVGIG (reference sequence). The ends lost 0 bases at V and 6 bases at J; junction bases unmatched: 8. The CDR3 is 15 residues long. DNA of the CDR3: TGTGCCTGGAGTGTAAGCGGGGGGCTTCAACAGACCCAGTACTTC. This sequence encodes CAWSVSGGLQQTQYF.

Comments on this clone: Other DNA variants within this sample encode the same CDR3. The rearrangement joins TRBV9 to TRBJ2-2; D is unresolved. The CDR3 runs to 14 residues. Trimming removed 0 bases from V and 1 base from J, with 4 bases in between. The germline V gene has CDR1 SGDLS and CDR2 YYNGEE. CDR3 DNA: TGTGCCAGCAGCGTAGGCCGGAACACCGGGGAGCTGTTTTTT. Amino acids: CASSVGRNTGELFF. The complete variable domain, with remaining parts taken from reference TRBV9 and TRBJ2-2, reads DSGVTQTPKHLITATGQRVTLRCSPRSGDLSVYWYQQSLDQGLQFLIQYYNGEERAKGNILERFSAQQFPDLHSELNLSSLELGDSALYFCASSVGRNTGELFFGEGSRLTVL.

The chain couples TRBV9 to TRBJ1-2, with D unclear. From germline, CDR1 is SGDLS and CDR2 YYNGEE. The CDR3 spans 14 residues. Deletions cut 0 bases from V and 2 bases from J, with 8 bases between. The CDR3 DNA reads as TGTGCCAGCAGCGTAGTTGGCGGGAACTATGGCTACACCTTC. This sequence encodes CASSVVGGNYGYTF.

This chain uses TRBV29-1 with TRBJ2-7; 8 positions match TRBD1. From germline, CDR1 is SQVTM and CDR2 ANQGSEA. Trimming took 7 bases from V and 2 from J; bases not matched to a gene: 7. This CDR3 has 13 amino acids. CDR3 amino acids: CSAHRTGTYEQYF. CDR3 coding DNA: TGCAGCGCCCATCGGACAGGGACCTACGAGCAGTACTTC.

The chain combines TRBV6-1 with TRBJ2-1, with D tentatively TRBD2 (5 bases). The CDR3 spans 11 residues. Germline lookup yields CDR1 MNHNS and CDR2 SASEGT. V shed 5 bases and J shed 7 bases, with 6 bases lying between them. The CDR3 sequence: CASSRGNEQFF. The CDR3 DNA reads TGTGCCAGCAGTCGCGGGAATGAGCAGTTCTTC.

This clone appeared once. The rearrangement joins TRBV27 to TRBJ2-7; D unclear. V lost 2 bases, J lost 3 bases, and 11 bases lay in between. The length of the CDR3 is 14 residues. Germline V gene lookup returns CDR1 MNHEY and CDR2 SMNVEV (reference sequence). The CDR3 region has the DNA TGTGCCAGCAGTTTAGGCAAGACATACTACGAGCAGTACTTC. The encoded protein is CASSLGKTYYEQYF.

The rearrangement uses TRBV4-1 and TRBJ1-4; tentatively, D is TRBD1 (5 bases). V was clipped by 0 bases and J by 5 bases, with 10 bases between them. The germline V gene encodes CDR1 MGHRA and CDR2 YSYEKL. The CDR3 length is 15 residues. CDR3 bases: TGCGCCAGCAGCCAAGATCAGGGCTCCAATGAAAAACTGTTTTTT. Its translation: CASSQDQGSNEKLFF.

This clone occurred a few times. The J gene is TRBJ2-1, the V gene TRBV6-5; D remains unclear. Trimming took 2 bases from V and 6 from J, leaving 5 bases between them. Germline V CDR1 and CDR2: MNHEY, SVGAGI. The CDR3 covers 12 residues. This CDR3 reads CASSYNRNEQFF. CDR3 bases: TGTGCCAGCAGTTACAATCGCAATGAGCAGTTCTTC.

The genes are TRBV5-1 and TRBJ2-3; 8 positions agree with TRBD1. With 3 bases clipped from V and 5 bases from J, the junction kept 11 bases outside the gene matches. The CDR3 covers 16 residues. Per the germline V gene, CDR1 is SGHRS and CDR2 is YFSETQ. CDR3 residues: CASSSPKQGVKDTQYF. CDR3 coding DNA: TGCGCCAGCAGCTCCCCAAAACAGGGGGTGAAAGATACGCAGTATTTT.

The chain's CDR3 is CASSQSDRANQPQHF. The CDR3 region has the DNA TGCGCCAGCAGTCAATCGGACAGGGCAAATCAGCCCCAGCATTTT. This chain uses TRBV23-1 with TRBJ1-5; the match to TRBD1 covers 8 bases. TRBV23-1 counts as an open reading frame of uncertain function. CDR3 length: 15 amino acids. V lost 0 bases and J lost 4; bases outside the gene matches: 2.

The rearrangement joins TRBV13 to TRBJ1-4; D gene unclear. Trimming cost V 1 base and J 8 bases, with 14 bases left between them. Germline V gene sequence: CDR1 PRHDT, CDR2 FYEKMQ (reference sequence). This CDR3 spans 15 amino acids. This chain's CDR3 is CASSLAGSGDEKLFF. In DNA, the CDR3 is TGTGCCAGCAGCTTAGCGGGGTCGGGTGACGAAAAACTGTTTTTT.

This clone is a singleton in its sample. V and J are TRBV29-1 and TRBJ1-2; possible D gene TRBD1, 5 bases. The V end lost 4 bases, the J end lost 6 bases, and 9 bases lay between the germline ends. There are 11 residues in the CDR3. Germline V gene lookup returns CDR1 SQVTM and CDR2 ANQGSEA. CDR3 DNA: TGCAGCGTTGCAGGGACCCATGGCTACACCTTC. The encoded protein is CSVAGTHGYTF.

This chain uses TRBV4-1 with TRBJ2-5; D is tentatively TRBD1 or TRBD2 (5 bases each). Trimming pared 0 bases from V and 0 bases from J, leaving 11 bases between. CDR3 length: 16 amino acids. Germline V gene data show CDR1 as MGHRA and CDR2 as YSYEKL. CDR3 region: CASSQDEGPYQETQYF. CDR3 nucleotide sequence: TGCGCCAGCAGCCAAGATGAGGGGCCCTACCAAGAGACCCAGTACTTC.

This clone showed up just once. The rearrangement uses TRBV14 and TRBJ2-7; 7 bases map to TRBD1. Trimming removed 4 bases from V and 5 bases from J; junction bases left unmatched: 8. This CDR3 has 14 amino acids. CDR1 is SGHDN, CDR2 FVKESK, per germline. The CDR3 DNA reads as TGTGCCAGCAGCCCTGACAGGGAACTTGACGAGCAGTACTTC. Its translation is CASSPDRELDEQYF.

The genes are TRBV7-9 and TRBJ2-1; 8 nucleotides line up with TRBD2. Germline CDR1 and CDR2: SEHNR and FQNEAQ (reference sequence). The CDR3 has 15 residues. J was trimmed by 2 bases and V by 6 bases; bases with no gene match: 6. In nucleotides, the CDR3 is TGTGCCAGCAGTAGGGGCGGGGGGCCCTACAATGAGCAGTTCTTC. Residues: CASSRGGGPYNEQFF.

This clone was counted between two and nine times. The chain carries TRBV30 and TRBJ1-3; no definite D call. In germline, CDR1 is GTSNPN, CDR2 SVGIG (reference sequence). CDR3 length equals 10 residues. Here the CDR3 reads CASSGNTIYF. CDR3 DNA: TGTGCGTCCTCTGGAAACACCATATATTTT.

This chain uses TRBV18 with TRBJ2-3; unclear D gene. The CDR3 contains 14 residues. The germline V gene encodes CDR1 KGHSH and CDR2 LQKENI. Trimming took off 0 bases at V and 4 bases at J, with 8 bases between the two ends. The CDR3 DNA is TGTGCCAGCTCACCACCGTACTTCCCAGATACGCAGTATTTT. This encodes CASSPPYFPDTQYF.

In DNA form, the CDR3 reads TGTGCCAGCAGCTCTCGACAGGGTGAAGCTTTCTTT. Translating it yields CASSSRQGEAFF. The chain couples TRBV7-6 to TRBJ1-1; 7 positions agree with TRBD1. The CDR3 spans 12 residues. The junction had 3 bases not matched to a gene; V was cut back by 4 bases and J by 7 bases. Germline V gene sequence: CDR1 SGHVS, CDR2 FNYEAQ.

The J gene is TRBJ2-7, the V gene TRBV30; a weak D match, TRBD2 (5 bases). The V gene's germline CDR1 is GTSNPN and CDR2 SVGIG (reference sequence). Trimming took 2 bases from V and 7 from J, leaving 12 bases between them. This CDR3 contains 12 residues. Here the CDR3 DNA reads TGTGCCTGGAGTACCCGACTAAGGGAGCAGTACTTC. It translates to CAWSTRLREQYF.

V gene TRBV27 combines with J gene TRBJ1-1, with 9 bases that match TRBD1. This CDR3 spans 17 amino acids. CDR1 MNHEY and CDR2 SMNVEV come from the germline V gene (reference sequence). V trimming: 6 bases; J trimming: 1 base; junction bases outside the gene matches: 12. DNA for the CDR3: TGTGCCAGCAGCCCTTCGAGGACAGGGGCCACGAACACTGAAGCTTTCTTT. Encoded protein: CASSPSRTGATNTEAFF.

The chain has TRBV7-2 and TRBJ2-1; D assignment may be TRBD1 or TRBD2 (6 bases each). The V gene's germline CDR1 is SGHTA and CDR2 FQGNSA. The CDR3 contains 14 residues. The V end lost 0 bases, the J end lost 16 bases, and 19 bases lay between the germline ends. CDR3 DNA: TGTGCCAGCAGCTTAGCGGTGTCGGGGGCCCCCCTATTCTTC. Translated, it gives CASSLAVSGAPLFF.

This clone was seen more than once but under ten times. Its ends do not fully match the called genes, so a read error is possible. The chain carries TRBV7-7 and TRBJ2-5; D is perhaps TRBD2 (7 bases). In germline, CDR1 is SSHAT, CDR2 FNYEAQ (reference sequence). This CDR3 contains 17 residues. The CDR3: CASSLGGGGGVQETQYF. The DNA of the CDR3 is TGTGCTAGCAGCTTAGGGGGTGGCGGGGGCGTCCAAGAGACCCAGTACTTC.